Below are 27 T cell receptor beta chains sequenced from a single sample in a study of T cell responses to AZD1222 COVID-19 vaccine. Sequenced by immunoSEQ multiplex PCR; TCRdb stores in-frame clones only, minus some. This repertoire shows more than 110,000 clones, roughly 91% found once; its top ten account for about 9.1%. The sequenced sample was peripheral blood, obtained on day 0 of AZD1222 vaccination. Receptor source: an adult in good health.

This chain connects TRBV6-2 or TRBV6-3 to TRBJ2-1, with D possibly being TRBD2 (6 bases). Deletions cut 7 bases from V and 1 base from J, with 17 bases between. Germline assignment: CDR1 MNHEY and CDR2 SVGEGT. CDR3 length equals 16 residues. The CDR3 DNA follows: TGTGCCAGCACCCCTCATCCGGGAGTTTCCTACAATGAGCAGTTCTTC. It is translated as CASTPHPGVSYNEQFF.

The chain uses TRBV14 and TRBJ1-1, with a tentative D call TRBD1 (5 bases). V lost 3 bases to trimming and J lost 4 bases, with 9 bases between them. Germline assignment: CDR1 SGHDN and CDR2 FVKESK. CDR3 length: 13 residues. The CDR3 spells CASSQNQGTEAFF. The CDR3 nucleotides read TGTGCCAGCAGCCAGAATCAGGGCACTGAAGCTTTCTTT.

In its sample, this clone was seen once. The V call is TRBV20-1, the J call TRBJ2-3; TRBD2 matches 8 bases. V lost 3 bases and J lost 4; bases outside the gene matches: 6. Germline CDR1 is DFQATT and CDR2 is SNEGSKA (reference sequence). CDR3 size: 14 residues. The chain's CDR3 is CSASDGGAPDTQYF. The CDR3 nucleotides read TGCAGTGCTAGTGACGGGGGGGCCCCAGATACGCAGTATTTT.

The J gene is TRBJ2-1, the V gene TRBV4-3; D is unclear. The V and J ends lost 0 bases and 6 bases respectively, with 12 bases between them. Germline-derived CDR1 and CDR2 are LGHNA and YSLEER. This CDR3 region has 15 residues. As DNA, the CDR3 is TGCGCCAGCAGCCAAGACGGCGGAAAGGCCAATGAGCAGTTCTTC. This gives the protein CASSQDGGKANEQFF.

The chain is built from TRBV4-1 and TRBJ2-1; no definite D call. Trimming pared 0 bases from V and 7 bases from J, leaving 7 bases between. Germline V gives CDR1 MGHRA, CDR2 YSYEKL. CDR3 length: 13 amino acids. The CDR3 reads CASSQETFNEQFF. For the CDR3, the DNA is TGCGCCAGCAGCCAAGAGACTTTTAATGAGCAGTTCTTC.

The rearrangement links TRBV2 to TRBJ1-2; TRBD1 matches at 8 bases. CDR1 and CDR2 from the germline V gene are SNHLY and FYNNEI. V gave up 6 bases and J gave up 5 bases; unmatched junction bases: 11. The CDR3 sequence is 15 residues long. The CDR3 spells CASRAGQGLIYGYTF. Written as DNA, the CDR3 is TGTGCCAGCAGAGCCGGACAGGGTTTGATATATGGCTACACCTTC.

This chain connects TRBV6-5 to TRBJ2-7; D unresolved. Germline CDR1 and CDR2: MNHEY and SVGAGI. V was pared by 7 bases and J by 0 bases, with 7 bases between. The CDR3 loop spans 12 amino acids. The chain's CDR3 is CASNLPSYEQYF. In nucleotides, the CDR3 is TGTGCCAGCAATCTGCCCTCCTACGAGCAGTACTTC.

The gene calls are TRBV4-2 and TRBJ1-4, with 7 positions matching TRBD1. Germline CDR1 LGHNA, CDR2 YNFKEQ. Trimming at V came to 3 bases and at J to 3 bases, leaving 7 bases not matched to a gene. The CDR3 totals 16 residues. The CDR3 here is CASSHGRTGSNEKLFF. The CDR3 DNA reads as TGTGCCAGCAGCCATGGCCGGACAGGTTCTAATGAAAAACTGTTTTTT.

CDR3 bases: TGCAGCGTTGAATCCGGTGGAGGTCAGCCCCAGCATTTT. Amino acid sequence: CSVESGGGQPQHF. The chain recombines TRBV29-1 with TRBJ1-5; D is unclear. Germline assignment: CDR1 SQVTM and CDR2 ANQGSEA. This CDR3 comprises 13 residues. With 2 bases removed from V and 6 bases from J, the gap between germline ends came to 11 bases. Drawing the rest from reference TRBV29-1 and TRBJ1-5, the complete variable domain is SAVISQKPSRDICQRGTSLTIQCQVDSQVTMMFWYRQQPGQSLTLIATANQGSEATYESGFVIDKFPISRPNLTFSTLTVSNMSPEDSSIYLCSVESGGGQPQHFGDGTRLSIL.

V and J are TRBV18 and TRBJ1-1, with D uncertain. Trimming left V 5 bases short and J 2 bases short, with 6 bases between. This CDR3 is 12 amino acids long. In germline, CDR1 is KGHSH, CDR2 LQKENI. CDR3 bases: TGTGCCAGCTCAGAGGATAACACTGAAGCTTTCTTT. This sequence encodes CASSEDNTEAFF.

V is TRBV11-3 and J is TRBJ1-2; tentative D call: TRBD1 (5 bases). In germline, CDR1 is SGHNT, CDR2 YENEEA. This CDR3 region has 17 residues. Trimming cost V 1 base and J 0 bases, with 15 bases left between them. CDR3: CASSLVGRAATNYGYTF. CDR3 nucleotides: TGTGCCAGCAGCTTAGTCGGCAGGGCGGCTACTAACTATGGCTACACCTTC.

The chain links TRBV6-5 to TRBJ2-1, with D unresolved. The V end was cut by 2 bases, the J end by 8 bases, with 7 bases between. The germline V gene encodes CDR1 MNHEY and CDR2 SVGAGI. CDR3 length: 12 amino acids. The CDR3 spells CASSYVSHEQFF. The CDR3 nucleotides read TGTGCCAGCAGTTACGTGTCCCATGAGCAGTTCTTC.

V usage is TRBV29-1 and J usage is TRBJ2-5; TRBD1 agrees at 8 bases. Germline V gene data show CDR1 as SQVTM and CDR2 as ANQGSEA. The V gene end was trimmed by 6 bases and the J gene end by 5 bases; junction bases not matched to a gene: 8. The CDR3 is made up of 13 amino acids. CDR3 region: CSVVQGVGETQYF. DNA of the CDR3: TGCAGCGTCGTACAGGGGGTAGGGGAGACCCAGTACTTC.

The chain's CDR3 is CASGYVGGGQPQHF. The CDR3 coding sequence is TGTGCCAGCGGCTATGTGGGGGGCGGTCAGCCCCAGCATTTT. The V and J genes are TRBV6-5 and TRBJ1-5, with D possibly being TRBD1 (6 bases). This CDR3 comprises 14 residues. Trimming removed 8 bases from V and 6 bases from J, with 17 bases in between. Looked up from germline, CDR1 is MNHEY and CDR2 is SVGAGI.

This sequence joins TRBV7-3 and TRBJ2-1, with a possible D match to TRBD1 (6 bases). The CDR3 has 16 amino acids. The germline CDR1 and CDR2 sequences are SGHTA and FQGTGA. V shed 5 bases and J shed 7 bases, with 21 bases lying between them. The CDR3 DNA follows: TGTGCCAGCAGCCTCCACGCTGGGACACCCACGAATGAGCAGTTCTTC. Its translation: CASSLHAGTPTNEQFF.

The chain joins TRBV7-9 to TRBJ2-7, with D possibly TRBD1 on 5 matching bases. Looked up from germline, CDR1 is SEHNR and CDR2 is FQNEAQ (reference sequence). The CDR3 runs 12 residues. Trimming left V 4 bases short and J 1 base short, with 5 bases between. DNA for the CDR3: TGTGCCAGCAGCTACAGGTCCTACGAGCAGTACTTC. Protein product: CASSYRSYEQYF.

The J gene is TRBJ1-1, the V gene TRBV27, with D maybe TRBD1 (6 bases). Germline-derived CDR1 and CDR2 are MNHEY and SMNVEV (reference sequence). The V and J ends lost 2 bases and 1 base respectively, with 14 bases between them. The CDR3 has 16 amino acids. In nucleotides, the CDR3 is TGTGCCAGCAGTTTAATAGGGGGGGCCAAGAACACTGAAGCTTTCTTT. Residues: CASSLIGGAKNTEAFF.

This chain joins TRBV5-6 and TRBJ1-2; 9 bases are shared with TRBD1. Germline CDR1 reads SGHDT; CDR2 reads YYEEEE. The CDR3 spans 14 residues. Trimming cost V 4 bases and J 4 bases; bases outside gene matches: 5. The CDR3: CASSTGGQVYGYTF. For the CDR3, the DNA is TGTGCCAGCAGCACAGGGGGCCAGGTCTATGGCTACACCTTC.

Worth noting for this clone: A read error may account for a junction end that differs from germline. V and J are TRBV5-1 and TRBJ2-1; TRBD2 agrees at 16 bases. The CDR3 has 14 residues. From germline, CDR1 is SGHRS and CDR2 YFSETQ. The CDR3 coding sequence is TGCGCCAGCAGCCCCGGGACTAGCGGGGGGGCTCTGGTCTTC. Translated, it gives CASSPGTSGGALVF.

In DNA form, the CDR3 reads TGTGCCAGCAGTCCGGGACAGGCTACCTACGAGCAGTACTTC. Its protein product is CASSPGQATYEQYF. The genes are TRBV6-5 and TRBJ2-7, with 8 bases that match TRBD1. The CDR3 extends over 14 amino acids. J gave up 2 bases and V 5 bases, and 5 bases lay outside the gene matches. Germline CDR1 and CDR2: MNHEY and SVGAGI.

V is TRBV12-3 or TRBV12-4 and J is TRBJ1-5; no definite D call. V lost 1 base, J lost 9 bases, and 7 bases lay in between. This CDR3 has 12 residues. The CDR3 bases are TGTGCCAGCAGTTTAGAAGCTACGCCCCAGCATTTT. Its protein product is CASSLEATPQHF.

The V and J genes are TRBV3-1 (or the pseudogene TRBV3-2) and TRBJ1-2; weak D call: TRBD1 (6 bases). The V gene lost 1 base and the J gene lost 0 bases, with 15 bases spanning the gap. Germline V gene sequence: CDR1 LGHDT, CDR2 YNNKEL (reference sequence). There are 17 residues in the CDR3. The CDR3 loop is CASSQGAGAWTNYGYTF. CDR3 in DNA: TGTGCCAGCAGCCAAGGGGCAGGGGCATGGACTAACTATGGCTACACCTTC.

The chain joins TRBV28 to TRBJ1-1, with D hard to call. The length of the CDR3 is 15 residues. Germline lookup yields CDR1 MDHEN and CDR2 SYDVKM. Trimming left V 2 bases short and J 0 bases short, with 10 bases between. CDR3 coding DNA: TGTGCCAGCAGTTTACTATATACTATGAACACTGAAGCTTTCTTT. Its protein product is CASSLLYTMNTEAFF.

The rearrangement uses TRBV28 and TRBJ1-2; 8 bases fit TRBD1. The CDR3 spans 15 residues. V was clipped by 6 bases and J by 4 bases; unmatched bases: 10. From germline, CDR1 is MDHEN and CDR2 SYDVKM. CDR3 nucleotides: TGTGCCAGCAGGGTTAGCGACAGGGGTGGCTATGGCTACACCTTC. Amino acid sequence: CASRVSDRGGYGYTF.

The V and J genes are TRBV6-5 and TRBJ2-7; no clear D gene. The CDR3 runs to 15 residues. The V end was cut by 0 bases, the J end by 0 bases, with 9 bases between. Germline CDR1 and CDR2: MNHEY and SVGAGI. For the CDR3, the DNA is TGTGCCAGCAGTTACTCTGGCACCCTCTCCTACGAGCAGTACTTC. It yields the protein CASSYSGTLSYEQYF.

The rearrangement uses TRBV30 and TRBJ1-1; possible D gene TRBD1, 6 bases. V lost 5 bases to trimming and J lost 3 bases, with 16 bases between them. CDR3 length: 14 amino acids. Germline CDR1 and CDR2: GTSNPN and SVGIG (reference sequence). The CDR3 coding sequence is TGTGCCTGGGCATATAGAGACAGGTACACTGAAGCTTTCTTT. This gives the protein CAWAYRDRYTEAFF.

This chain connects TRBV5-1 to TRBJ2-5; D gene unclear. Deletions cut 3 bases from V and 1 base from J, with 10 bases between. Germline V gene data show CDR1 as SGHRS and CDR2 as YFSETQ. The CDR3 is 14 residues long. CDR3 sequence (DNA): TGCGCCAGCAGCTCCCACAGCCTCCAAGAGACCCAGTACTTC. It encodes CASSSHSLQETQYF.